The clone carrying this T cell receptor (beta chain) was observed a few times. Its specificity is not known. During colonoscopy, one to two rectal pinch biopsies were collected. The V and J ends lost 4 bases and 2 bases, in that order; junction bases with no gene match: 4. Germline assignment: CDR1 SNHLY and CDR2 FYNNEI. CDR3 size: 15 residues. This sample was taken from a study of pediatric ulcerative colitis. On the study more broadly: Disease was pancolitis in about 7 and left-sided in two, histology-confirmed.

The data were produced by immunoSEQ multiplex PCR, yet TCRdb's version contains in-frame clones alone and is incomplete. This sample yields around 37,000 clones, of which roughly 70% are seen a single time; 8.6% belongs to the top ten. Findings and limits, study-wide: Compared with controls, ulcerative colitis showed greater blood-rectum clone sharing. Some T cells in rectal biopsies may come from blood, especially with overt colitis.

V is TRBV2 and J is TRBJ1-2, with 10 bases matching TRBD1. The TCR was taken from a boy between 5 and 17 years old with severe ulcerative colitis. The specimen was gut tissue. In DNA, the CDR3 is TGTGCCAGCAGTGGTCGGACAGGGGGGAACTATGGCTACACCTTC. The encoded protein is CASSGRTGGNYGYTF.